A selection of T cell receptor beta chains follows, all from one sample in a study of shared clonotypes between healthy human individuals. Here immunoSEQ multiplex PCR was the method, and the copy in TCRdb shows in-frame clones only, minus some. The data hold about 1,800,000 clones, with about 95% observed a single time. Material: naive CD8+ T cells sorted from blood. These receptor sequences come from a man between 18 and 35 years old in good health. Both conserved end residues are part of each CDR3. Each record gives: V gene, J gene, clone size, D gene, CDR3 DNA, CDR3 protein. D genes are given only for firm matches. For some rows the clone size is stated as once, few or many, or as a class when expanded; others skip it.

v_gene: TRBV19; j_gene: TRBJ2-7; abundance: .; d_gene: .; CDR3nt: TGTGCCAGTAGTATCGACTTAAGCTCCTACGAGCAGTACTTC; CDR3aa: CASSIDLSSYEQYF
v_gene: TRBV30; j_gene: TRBJ2-7; abundance: .; d_gene: .; CDR3nt: TGTGCCTGGAGTGTAGGGGACGGATACGAGCAGTACTTC; CDR3aa: CAWSVGDGYEQYF
v_gene: TRBV19; j_gene: TRBJ2-7; abundance: .; d_gene: .; CDR3nt: TGTGCCGGCAGAGCATCTCCGGGGGCCGCCTACGAGCAGTACTTC; CDR3aa: CAGRASPGAAYEQYF
v_gene: TRBV5-6; j_gene: TRBJ2-4; abundance: .; d_gene: .; CDR3nt: TGTGCCAGCAGCCCCGGTTTTGCAGCCGAATTTACCAAAAACATTCAGTACTTC; CDR3aa: CASSPGFAAEFTKNIQYF
v_gene: TRBV11-2; j_gene: TRBJ1-1; abundance: few; d_gene: .; CDR3nt: TGTGCCAGCAGCCCACCCCCAGCAGGGGCCACTGAAGCTTTCTTT; CDR3aa: CASSPPPAGATEAFF
v_gene: TRBV30; j_gene: TRBJ1-1; abundance: .; d_gene: .; CDR3nt: TGTGCCTGGAGTATAGACAGGCATGAAGCTTTCTTT; CDR3aa: CAWSIDRHEAFF
v_gene: TRBV14; j_gene: TRBJ2-2; abundance: .; d_gene: .; CDR3nt: TGTGCCAGCAGCCAAGACTCGGGACACCCCGCGAACACCGGGGAGCTGTTTTTT; CDR3aa: CASSQDSGHPANTGELFF
v_gene: TRBV6-5; j_gene: TRBJ1-1; abundance: .; d_gene: .; CDR3nt: TGTGCCAGCAGTTACGGGATGAACACTGAAGCTTTCTTT; CDR3aa: CASSYGMNTEAFF
v_gene: TRBV6-5; j_gene: TRBJ1-2; abundance: .; d_gene: .; CDR3nt: TGTGCCAGCAGTTACGGACAATCTTATGGCTACACCTTC; CDR3aa: CASSYGQSYGYTF
v_gene: TRBV5-6; j_gene: TRBJ2-7; abundance: once; d_gene: TRBD2; CDR3nt: TGTGCCAGCAGCCTAAGGGGCGACCCGGGGGGTTACGAGCAGTACTTC; CDR3aa: CASSLRGDPGGYEQYF
v_gene: TRBV28; j_gene: TRBJ2-7; abundance: .; d_gene: .; CDR3nt: TGTGCCAGCAGCTTAGGGGGGCAGGGTACCTACGAGCAGTACTTC; CDR3aa: CASSLGGQGTYEQYF
v_gene: TRBV21-1; j_gene: TRBJ1-2; abundance: once; d_gene: .; CDR3nt: TGTGCCAGCAGCACCATTGGACAGGGTCAAGCTGGCTACACCTTC; CDR3aa: CASSTIGQGQAGYTF
v_gene: TRBV27; j_gene: TRBJ1-4; abundance: .; d_gene: .; CDR3nt: TGTGCCAGCAGTTTATTACAGGGTGCTGAAAAACTGTTTTTT; CDR3aa: CASSLLQGAEKLFF
v_gene: TRBV10-3; j_gene: TRBJ2-3; abundance: .; d_gene: TRBD2; CDR3nt: TGTGCCATCTCGGGTAGCGGGGAGGCAGATACGCAGTATTTT; CDR3aa: CAISGSGEADTQYF
v_gene: TRBV5-6; j_gene: TRBJ2-3; abundance: .; d_gene: TRBD2; CDR3nt: TGTGCCAGCAGCTCTAGCGGCAGCACAGATACGCAGTATTTT; CDR3aa: CASSSSGSTDTQYF
v_gene: TRBV4-1; j_gene: TRBJ1-5; abundance: .; d_gene: .; CDR3nt: TGCGCCAGCAGCCAATTCTGGGGGGCCGGCAATCAGCCCCAGCATTTT; CDR3aa: CASSQFWGAGNQPQHF
v_gene: TRBV4-1; j_gene: TRBJ2-7; abundance: .; d_gene: TRBD2; CDR3nt: TGCGCCAGCAGCCAAGATAATGGCGGGAGGGCCTACTACGAGCAGTACTTC; CDR3aa: CASSQDNGGRAYYEQYF
v_gene: TRBV5-1; j_gene: TRBJ2-3; abundance: .; d_gene: .; CDR3nt: TGCGCCAGCAGCTCCGACCACGCCTCTGGGGATACGCAGTATTTT; CDR3aa: CASSSDHASGDTQYF
v_gene: TRBV13; j_gene: TRBJ1-3; abundance: .; d_gene: TRBD1; CDR3nt: TGTGCCAGCAGCACAGGGGACCTCTCTGGAAACACCATATATTTT; CDR3aa: CASSTGDLSGNTIYF
v_gene: TRBV27; j_gene: TRBJ1-1; abundance: .; d_gene: TRBD1; CDR3nt: TGTGCCAGCAGTTTAAGAGGGGGCCCCGAAGCTTTCTTT; CDR3aa: CASSLRGGPEAFF
v_gene: TRBV5-6; j_gene: TRBJ2-7; abundance: .; d_gene: .; CDR3nt: TGTGCCAGCAGCTCCAGCTCCTACGAGCAGTACTTC; CDR3aa: CASSSSSYEQYF
v_gene: TRBV14; j_gene: TRBJ1-2; abundance: .; d_gene: .; CDR3nt: TGTGCCAGCAGCCAAGTTCCGGCCTATGGCTACACCTTC; CDR3aa: CASSQVPAYGYTF
v_gene: TRBV6-4; j_gene: TRBJ2-3; abundance: .; d_gene: .; CDR3nt: TGTGCCAGCAGTGACCAGATACTCACAGATACGCAGTATTTT; CDR3aa: CASSDQILTDTQYF
v_gene: TRBV6-5; j_gene: TRBJ1-1; abundance: .; d_gene: .; CDR3nt: TGTGCCAGCCAAATGGGGGGCACTGAAGCTTTCTTT; CDR3aa: CASQMGGTEAFF
v_gene: TRBV9; j_gene: TRBJ1-2; abundance: .; d_gene: .; CDR3nt: TGTGCCAGCAGCACCAACCAGGGCGGCTATGGCTACACCTTC; CDR3aa: CASSTNQGGYGYTF
v_gene: TRBV5-4; j_gene: TRBJ1-1; abundance: .; d_gene: .; CDR3nt: TGTGCCAGCAGCTCGGTTGGGACTGAAGCTTTCTTT; CDR3aa: CASSSVGTEAFF
v_gene: TRBV9; j_gene: TRBJ2-7; abundance: .; d_gene: .; CDR3nt: TGTGCCAGCAGCGATGGGGGGTCCTACGAGCAGTACTTC; CDR3aa: CASSDGGSYEQYF
v_gene: TRBV27; j_gene: TRBJ2-2; abundance: .; d_gene: .; CDR3nt: TGTGCCAGCAGTTTATCACTTTTTACTAGAAACACCGGGGAGCTGTTTTTT; CDR3aa: CASSLSLFTRNTGELFF
v_gene: TRBV6-6; j_gene: TRBJ2-3; abundance: .; d_gene: .; CDR3nt: TGTGCCAGCAGTAGGCAGGGAGGCACAGATACGCAGTATTTT; CDR3aa: CASSRQGGTDTQYF
v_gene: TRBV6-1; j_gene: TRBJ1-1; abundance: .; d_gene: .; CDR3nt: TGTGCCAGCAGTGAATGGGCGGGTAACACTGAAGCTTTCTTT; CDR3aa: CASSEWAGNTEAFF
v_gene: TRBV6-5; j_gene: TRBJ2-7; abundance: once; d_gene: TRBD2; CDR3nt: TGTGCCAGCAGCCCCTTTACTAGCGGAGGCGAGCAGTACTTC; CDR3aa: CASSPFTSGGEQYF
v_gene: TRBV5-6; j_gene: TRBJ2-7; abundance: .; d_gene: TRBD1; CDR3nt: TGTGCCAGCAGCTTCCGGACAGGTTCCTACGAGCAGTACTTC; CDR3aa: CASSFRTGSYEQYF
v_gene: TRBV4-1; j_gene: TRBJ1-5; abundance: .; d_gene: TRBD1; CDR3nt: TGCGCCAGCAGCCAAGTCCCGACAGGGGTTAGCAATCAGCCCCAGCATTTT; CDR3aa: CASSQVPTGVSNQPQHF
v_gene: TRBV9; j_gene: TRBJ2-7; abundance: .; d_gene: TRBD1; CDR3nt: TGTGCCAGCAGCGACGGGACAGGGCGATACGAGCAGTACTTC; CDR3aa: CASSDGTGRYEQYF
v_gene: TRBV11-2; j_gene: TRBJ2-1; abundance: once; d_gene: TRBD2; CDR3nt: TGTGCCAGCAGCTGGCCCGGGACTAGCCTTGAGCAGTTCTTC; CDR3aa: CASSWPGTSLEQFF
v_gene: TRBV7-9; j_gene: TRBJ1-2; abundance: .; d_gene: .; CDR3nt: TGTGCCAGCAGCCCAACTACAGGTGGCTACACCTTC; CDR3aa: CASSPTTGGYTF
v_gene: TRBV2; j_gene: TRBJ1-1; abundance: .; d_gene: TRBD1; CDR3nt: TGTGCCAGCAGTGAAGCGCCTCAAACAGGGGGCGGCATGAAATACACTGAAGCTTTCTTT; CDR3aa: CASSEAPQTGGGMKYTEAFF
v_gene: TRBV18; j_gene: TRBJ1-2; abundance: many; d_gene: TRBD1; CDR3nt: TGTGCCAGCTCACCCGTGGGGGGACAGGGCTATGGCTACACCTTC; CDR3aa: CASSPVGGQGYGYTF
v_gene: TRBV30; j_gene: TRBJ2-1; abundance: once; d_gene: .; CDR3nt: TGTGCCTCAGGGGGGGATCTTGAGCAGTTCTTC; CDR3aa: CASGGDLEQFF
v_gene: TRBV7-9; j_gene: TRBJ2-7; abundance: .; d_gene: .; CDR3nt: TGTGCCAGCAGCTTACCCGGACAGTTTAACGAGCAGTACTTC; CDR3aa: CASSLPGQFNEQYF